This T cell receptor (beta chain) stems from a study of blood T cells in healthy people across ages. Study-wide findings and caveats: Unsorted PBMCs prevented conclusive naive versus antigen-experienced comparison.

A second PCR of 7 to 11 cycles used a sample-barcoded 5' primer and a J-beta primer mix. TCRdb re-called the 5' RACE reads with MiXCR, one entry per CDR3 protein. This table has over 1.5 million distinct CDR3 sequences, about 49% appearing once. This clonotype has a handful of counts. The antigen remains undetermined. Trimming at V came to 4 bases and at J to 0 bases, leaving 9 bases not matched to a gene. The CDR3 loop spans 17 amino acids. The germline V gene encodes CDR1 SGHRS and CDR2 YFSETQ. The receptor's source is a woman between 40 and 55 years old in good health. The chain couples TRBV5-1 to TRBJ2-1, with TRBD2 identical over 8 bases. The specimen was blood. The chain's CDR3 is CASSPGIAGYSYNEQFF. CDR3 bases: TGCGCCAGCAGCCCCGGGATAGCGGGATACTCCTACAATGAGCAGTTCTTC.